This T cell receptor beta chain was recorded in a study of blood T cell repertoires in COVID-19. V shed 2 bases and J shed 5 bases, with 4 bases lying between them. The CDR3 extends over 12 amino acids. Germline loops: CDR1 GTSNPN, CDR2 SVGIG (reference sequence). Only in-frame clones appear in the TCRdb table, and some are missing; sequencing was by immunoSEQ multiplex PCR. The table records 200,000 to 250,000 clones, over 80% of them present only once. Someone with COVID-19 had been met by exposed participants within 2 weeks before study entry. The origin of this receptor is a man over 45 who had been exposed to COVID-19. The chain recombines TRBV30 with TRBJ1-6; unclear D gene. The sample comprised PBMCs or T cells enriched from blood (not recorded which). CDR3 sequence reads: CAWSLNNSPLHF. The CDR3 region has the DNA TGTGCCTGGAGTCTTAATAATTCACCCCTCCACTTT.